The 22 T cell receptor beta chains in this list originate from one sample, sequenced in a study of blood T cell repertoires in COVID-19. Here immunoSEQ multiplex PCR was the method, and the copy in TCRdb shows in-frame clones only, minus some. The table records about 390,000 clones, 87% of them present only once. Sequenced input: peripheral blood. All receptors come from an older woman with COVID-19, enrolled during active disease.

The V and J genes are TRBV2 and TRBJ1-6; no definite D call. The CDR3 length is 14 residues. From germline, CDR1 is SNHLY and CDR2 FYNNEI. Trimming removed 7 bases from V and 8 bases from J, with 15 bases in between. The CDR3 sequence is CASTEELSYSPLHF. The CDR3 bases are TGTGCCAGCACCGAAGAGCTTTCATATTCACCCCTCCACTTT.

This sequence joins TRBV5-1 and TRBJ1-1, with 7 positions matching TRBD1. The CDR3 consists of 15 residues. V shed 3 bases and J 1 base; nucleotides not matched to a gene: 6. The germline gives CDR1 SGHRS, CDR2 YFSETQ. CDR3 DNA sequence: TGCGCCAGCAGCTACCAAGGACAGGAGAACACTGAAGCTTTCTTT. Translation gives CASSYQGQENTEAFF.

This chain links TRBV2 with TRBJ2-7; D is unclear. The CDR3 consists of 14 residues. The V gene's germline CDR1 is SNHLY and CDR2 FYNNEI. Between the trimmed V and J ends, which lost 7 bases and 6 bases, there was a span of 19 bases. The CDR3 nucleotides read TGTGCCAGCAATTCGTTGAGAGGTTCGAGCGAGCAGTACTTC. Translation: CASNSLRGSSEQYF.

The chain uses TRBV29-1 and TRBJ2-7; tentatively, D is TRBD1 (5 bases). The germline gives CDR1 SQVTM, CDR2 ANQGSEA. This CDR3 comprises 15 residues. V lost 2 bases, J lost 4 bases, and 18 bases lay in between. The CDR3 loop is CSVESRDRGPYEQYF. The CDR3 DNA reads as TGCAGCGTTGAAAGCCGAGACAGAGGACCTTACGAGCAGTACTTC.

V is TRBV5-4 and J is TRBJ1-1; 7 positions match TRBD1. Losses at the gene ends were 4 bases for V and 3 bases for J; bases not matched to a gene: 12. Per the germline V gene, CDR1 is SGHNT and CDR2 is YYREEE (reference sequence). The CDR3 is 16 amino acids. CDR3 coding DNA: TGTGCCAGCAGCCTGAGAAGGGGGCGAAGTTACACTGAAGCTTTCTTT. Its translation: CASSLRRGRSYTEAFF.

V and J are TRBV6-5 and TRBJ1-4; unclear D gene. The CDR3 is made up of 12 amino acids. V dropped 10 bases and J dropped 7 bases, with 13 bases sitting between them. The germline CDR1 and CDR2 sequences are MNHEY and SVGAGI. CDR3 amino acids: CATSMRSEKLFF. CDR3 DNA sequence: TGTGCCACATCCATGAGAAGTGAAAAACTGTTTTTT.

The CDR3 DNA reads as TGTGCCAGCAGTATTGTACTAGCGGGGGCAAACAATGAGCAGTTCTTC. It encodes CASSIVLAGANNEQFF. The chain has TRBV11-3 and TRBJ2-1; 11 bases agree with TRBD2. The CDR3 length is 16 residues. Germline values: CDR1 SGHNT, CDR2 YENEEA. With 6 bases clipped from V and 5 bases from J, the junction kept 9 bases outside the gene matches.

The V call is TRBV6-1, the J call TRBJ1-1; possible D gene TRBD1, 5 bases. With 3 bases removed from V and 1 base from J, the gap between germline ends came to 6 bases. This CDR3 is built from 13 residues. Germline CDR1 is MNHNS and CDR2 is SASEGT. CDR3 coding DNA: TGTGCCAGCAGTGAGGGGGGGAACACTGAAGCTTTCTTT. Its translation: CASSEGGNTEAFF.

This clone was recorded only once. The V gene is TRBV3-1 (or the pseudogene TRBV3-2), the J gene TRBJ1-1; D is unresolved. The CDR3 has 14 amino acids. V lost 4 bases to trimming and J lost 3 bases, with 12 bases between them. Germline values: CDR1 LGHDT, CDR2 YNNKEL (reference sequence). The CDR3: CASSPIDRDTEAFF. The CDR3 DNA reads as TGTGCCAGCAGCCCTATAGATCGGGACACTGAAGCTTTCTTT.

The chain carries TRBV28 and TRBJ1-5, with a possible D match to TRBD1 (5 bases). Trimming took 3 bases from V and 0 from J, leaving 12 bases between them. This CDR3 comprises 16 residues. From germline, CDR1 is MDHEN and CDR2 SYDVKM. CDR3 loop: CASSFKGRASNQPQHF. The CDR3 DNA reads as TGTGCCAGCAGTTTCAAAGGCAGGGCTAGCAATCAGCCCCAGCATTTT.

This clone has only one observation. V gene TRBV5-1 combines with J gene TRBJ1-1; D possibly corresponds to TRBD1 (6 bases). The CDR3 totals 14 residues. V lost 4 bases to trimming and J lost 3 bases, with 13 bases between them. Germline assignment: CDR1 SGHRS and CDR2 YFSETQ. CDR3 protein: CASSMVQGHTEAFF. The CDR3, as DNA: TGCGCCAGCAGCATGGTACAGGGCCACACTGAAGCTTTCTTT.

The V and J genes are TRBV6-1 and TRBJ2-7, with D perhaps TRBD1 (5 bases). V was trimmed by 3 bases and J by 2 bases, leaving 14 bases between them. The V gene's germline CDR1 is MNHNS and CDR2 SASEGT. This CDR3 is 15 amino acids long. The CDR3 DNA reads TGTGCCAGCAGTGAGTTCCCGACAGCAGCCTACGAGCAGTACTTC. It translates to CASSEFPTAAYEQYF.

The genes are TRBV30 and TRBJ1-1, with TRBD1 matching 9 bases. CDR3 size: 13 residues. J was trimmed by 4 bases and V by 3 bases; bases with no gene match: 3. Per the germline V gene, CDR1 is GTSNPN and CDR2 is SVGIG (reference sequence). Written as DNA, the CDR3 is TGTGCCTGGAGCACGACAGGGGGCACTGAAGCTTTCTTT. This sequence encodes CAWSTTGGTEAFF.

For this clone: Other DNA sequences from this sample encode an identical CDR3 as well. The rearrangement links TRBV5-4 to TRBJ2-2, with 8 bases matching TRBD1. Trimming took 0 bases from V and 1 from J; bases not matched to a gene: 2. Germline V lookup: CDR1 SGHNT, CDR2 YYREEE (reference sequence). This CDR3 region has 16 residues. The CDR3 nucleotides read TGTGCCAGCAGCTTGGGAGACAGGGGGAACACCGGGGAGCTGTTTTTT. It translates to CASSLGDRGNTGELFF.

The rearrangement uses TRBV5-6 and TRBJ1-5; TRBD1 might be the D (6 bases). CDR1 and CDR2 (germline): SGHDT, YYEEEE. CDR3 length equals 15 residues. Trimming shortened V by 4 bases and J by 5 bases, and 16 bases separated the two germline ends. CDR3 nucleotides: TGTGCCAGCAGCAGGTGGGGGGGGCGGGATCAGCCCCAGCATTTT. Amino acids: CASSRWGGRDQPQHF. Variable domain in full (rest from reference TRBV5-6 and TRBJ1-5): DAGVTQSPTHLIKTRGQQVTLRCSPKSGHDTVSWYQQALGQGPQFIFQYYEEEERQRGNFPDRFSGHQFPNYSSELNVNALLLGDSALYLCASSRWGGRDQPQHFGDGTRLSIL.

The chain carries TRBV4-1 and TRBJ2-1; D remains ambiguous. The germline V and J ends were trimmed by 1 base and 5 bases, with 15 bases remaining between them. Germline CDR1 reads MGHRA; CDR2 reads YSYEKL. The CDR3 is 16 residues long. CDR3 in amino acids: CASSQGRSVLNNEQFF. CDR3 DNA sequence: TGCGCCAGCAGCCAAGGGCGGAGCGTCCTAAACAATGAGCAGTTCTTC.

The V and J genes are TRBV6-5 and TRBJ2-6, with 9 nucleotides matching TRBD1. V shed 8 bases, J shed 0 bases, and the junction held 2 bases outside the gene matches. CDR3 length equals 15 residues. In germline, CDR1 is MNHEY, CDR2 SVGAGI. CDR3 nucleotides: TGTGCCAGCGCGGACAGGGGCTCTGGGGCCAACGTCCTGACTTTC. It specifies CASADRGSGANVLTF.

The V call is TRBV6-4, the J call TRBJ1-1, with D uncertain. The CDR3 sequence is 14 residues long. Germline assignment: CDR1 MRHNA and CDR2 SNTAGT. The V end lost 4 bases, the J end lost 1 base, and 10 bases lay between the germline ends. The chain's CDR3 is CASSVSTENTEAFF. In DNA, the CDR3 is TGTGCCAGCAGTGTGTCAACTGAGAACACTGAAGCTTTCTTT.

The genes are TRBV5-1 and TRBJ1-2, with 8 bases identical to TRBD1. The CDR3 covers 14 residues. The V gene's germline CDR1 is SGHRS and CDR2 YFSETQ. Trimming took 5 bases from V and 9 from J; bases not matched to a gene: 12. This chain's CDR3 is CASSTTGGIGSYTF. Written as DNA, the CDR3 is TGCGCCAGCAGTACAACAGGGGGGATTGGAAGCTACACCTTC.

V usage is TRBV5-5 and J usage is TRBJ1-6; possible D gene TRBD1, 5 bases. The CDR3 has 15 residues. In germline, CDR1 is SGHKS, CDR2 YYEKEE (reference sequence). V shed 2 bases and J shed 6 bases, with 12 bases lying between them. CDR3 loop: CASSFWGGVNSPLHF. The CDR3 DNA is TGTGCCAGCAGCTTTTGGGGAGGGGTTAATTCACCCCTCCACTTT.

This chain uses TRBV6-5 with TRBJ1-1; a weak D match, TRBD1 (5 bases). Deletions cut 6 bases from V and 0 bases from J, with 14 bases between. This CDR3 comprises 15 residues. Germline V gene lookup returns CDR1 MNHEY and CDR2 SVGAGI. The DNA of the CDR3 is TGTGCCAGCAGCCAGGGCTGGCTAATGAACACTGAAGCTTTCTTT. Protein product: CASSQGWLMNTEAFF.

The V and J genes are TRBV28 and TRBJ2-5; 8 positions match TRBD2. The length of the CDR3 is 13 residues. The germline CDR1 and CDR2 sequences are MDHEN and SYDVKM. After removal of 10 bases from V and 2 bases from J, the junction contained 6 bases not matched to a gene. The CDR3 here is CATRTSTQETQYF. In DNA, the CDR3 is TGTGCCACCAGGACTAGCACTCAAGAGACCCAGTACTTC.